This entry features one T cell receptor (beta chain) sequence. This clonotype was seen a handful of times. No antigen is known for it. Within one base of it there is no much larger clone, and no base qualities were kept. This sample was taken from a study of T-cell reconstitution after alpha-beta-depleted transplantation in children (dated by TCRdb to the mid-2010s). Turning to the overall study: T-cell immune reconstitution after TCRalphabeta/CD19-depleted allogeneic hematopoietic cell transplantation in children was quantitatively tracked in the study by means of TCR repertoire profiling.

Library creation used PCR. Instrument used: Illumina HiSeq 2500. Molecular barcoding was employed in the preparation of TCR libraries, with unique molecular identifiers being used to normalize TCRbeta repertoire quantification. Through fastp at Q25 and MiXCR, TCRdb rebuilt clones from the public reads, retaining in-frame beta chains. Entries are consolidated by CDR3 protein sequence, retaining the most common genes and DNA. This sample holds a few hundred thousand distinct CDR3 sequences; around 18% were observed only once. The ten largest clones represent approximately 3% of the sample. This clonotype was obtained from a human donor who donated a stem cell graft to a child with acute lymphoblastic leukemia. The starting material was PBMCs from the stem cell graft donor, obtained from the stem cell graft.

This receptor has the CDR3 CASSLVGTMTHTGELFF. The DNA reads TGTGCCAGCAGCTTAGTAGGGACTATGACACACACCGGGGAGCTGTTTTTT. The sequence is built from TRBV7-7 and TRBJ2-2; 7 middle bases align to TRBD2. The germline V gene (reference sequence) specifies SSHAT as CDR1 and FNYEAQ as CDR2. The CDR3 sequence holds 17 residues, the cysteine and phenylalanine included. CDR3 DNA is the only sequence kept; it has 51 bases, read in frame from the first base. After removal of 1 base from V and 3 bases from J, the junction retains 8 bases not matched to a gene.